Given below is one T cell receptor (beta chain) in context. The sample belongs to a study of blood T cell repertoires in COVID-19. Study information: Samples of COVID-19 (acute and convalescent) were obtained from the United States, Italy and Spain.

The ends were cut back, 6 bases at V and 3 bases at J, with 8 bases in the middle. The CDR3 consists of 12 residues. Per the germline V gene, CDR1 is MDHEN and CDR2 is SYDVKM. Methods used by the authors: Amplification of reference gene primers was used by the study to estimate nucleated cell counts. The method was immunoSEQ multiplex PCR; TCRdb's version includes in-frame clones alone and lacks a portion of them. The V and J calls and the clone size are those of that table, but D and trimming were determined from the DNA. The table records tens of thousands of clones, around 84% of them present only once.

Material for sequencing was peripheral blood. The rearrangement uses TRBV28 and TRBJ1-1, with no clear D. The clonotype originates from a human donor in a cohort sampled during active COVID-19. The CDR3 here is CASREDHTEAFF. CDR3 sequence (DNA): TGTGCCAGCAGGGAGGATCACACTGAAGCTTTCTTT.